Described below is a single TCR beta chain sequence and its context. Its specific antigen is unknown. No much larger clone exists at a distance of one base, and base qualities are not known. The sample is drawn from a study of shared clonotypes between healthy human individuals (dated by TCRdb to the early 2020s). For the study in its entirety: The cohort comprised a couple of women and a few men aged 18 to 49 years. The study deeply sequenced blood TCR repertoires of several healthy adults to estimate repertoire size and the extent of clonotype sharing between individuals. Per donor, leukapheresis produced somewhere between about 0.85 and 10 billion PBMCs. To increase sequencing depth and limit assay-specific biases, TCR repertoire library preparation and sequencing were carried out by different laboratories using diverse techniques. For each donor, CD4 naive and CD4 memory were each given three plates, CD8 naive was given two plates, and CD8 memory was given one plate.

Using the deep immunoSEQ assay, TCR CDR3 regions were amplified from genomic DNA by multiplex PCR. Extracted genomic DNA from each cell subset was spread evenly across all wells of several immunoSEQ 96-well plates, with each plate serving as a replicate. For sorted subsets, each replicate PCR was loaded with roughly 0.2 ug genomic DNA, equivalent to approximately 33,000 T cell genomes. Purified libraries were measured with a Qubit 3.0 fluorometer, size-checked on a Bioanalyzer 2100, and measured again with the KAPA Library Quantification kit. Every immunoSEQ 96-well plate was sequenced on a dedicated single-read 150-cycle Illumina NextSeq 550 flow cell. The paper's data handling went like this. Because the immunoSEQ output included only junctional sequences and no quality scores, the filtering could not be the same as the filtering used for full-length reads. Sequences were annotated with PyIR, a Python wrapper for IgBLAST v1.9, and V/J genes and CDR3 were assigned using IMGT germline references. Reads with weak V/J assignments (E-value above 1e-6), missing CDR3, stop codons, out-of-frame junctions, or ambiguous translated residues were removed. V3J clonotypes were defined as sequences sharing an identical inferred V gene, J gene, and CDR3 amino acid sequence. Percentage overlap between repertoires was calculated by dividing the number of shared unique clonotypes by the size of the smaller repertoire. Three approaches were used to assess repertoire richness: RTK rarefaction, the Chao1 estimator, and Recon v2.1 estimates of unobserved clonotypes. Generation probabilities for all TCRbeta clonotypes obtained by the gDNA method from a few donors were computed using OLGA. Here the immuneACCESS table is served through TCRdb, limited to in-frame sequences with V and J called. Missing clones are a known gap in these copies; in checked studies unresolved V genes cover under half, and the rest lacks a known reason. That table furnishes V, J and clone size, whereas the DNA furnished D and trimming. This sample holds hundreds of thousands of clones; around 95% were observed only once. 0.095% to 0.12% of the sample comes from the top ten.

The CDR3 measures 16 amino acids from cysteine to phenylalanine. Only CDR3 DNA remains: 48 bases, in frame from the first base. In the germline V gene, CDR1 corresponds to SGHVS and CDR2 to FQNEAQ. Trimming costs V 1 base and J 1 base, and their ends lie 11 bases apart. The paper as a whole reports these results and caveats: When four donors were compared, the shared fraction of clonotypes was about 5% for naive CD4, 3% to 4% for naive CD8, roughly 2.5% for memory CD4, and 0.35% to 0.4% for memory CD8. Compared with non-shared clonotypes, clonotypes shared by all four sorted-subset donors had higher generation probabilities. Incomplete sequencing was indicated by rarefaction of sorted-subset datasets, despite the large sequencing depth. Based on pairwise subsampling, the degree of clonotype sharing among donors was expected to be affected by sequencing depth. Estimated clonotype richness was generally larger for naive than for memory subsets. The small number of donors limited the genetic and exposure-history diversity represented. Only blood was sampled, and tissue TCR repertoires likely differ from those in blood.

CD8 naive samples consisted of CD45RO-negative cells that were positively selected for CCR7, yielding a CD45RA+CCR7+ population without TemRA cells. The donors were healthy, HIV-negative adults who had no recently reported acute infections or vaccinations. Every donor was a Caucasian adult living in Nashville, Tennessee, USA. Blood was obtained by leukapheresis, after which PBMCs were separated by Ficoll-Histopaque density gradient centrifugation and cryopreserved in liquid nitrogen vapor phase. Purity and quantity of every magnetically sorted T cell population were checked by analytical flow cytometry. Genomic DNA was isolated from each sorted fraction and quantified by UV absorbance on a Nanodrop 2000c.

Sequencing input: naive CD8+ T cells sorted from blood. The cell subset or site label here, explained by the study, means: CD45RA+CCR7+. The receptor was derived from a woman under 40 in good health. This chain is built from TRBV7-8 and TRBJ1-5, with the D gene too uncertain to name. The CDR3 in this case is CASSLELAGSNQPQHF. The DNA sequence is as follows: TGTGCCAGCAGCTTAGAGTTAGCGGGGAGCAATCAGCCCCAGCATTTT.